The clone carrying this T cell receptor (beta chain) was counted a single time. This sample stems from a study of blood T cell repertoires in COVID-19. The repertoire was sequenced with immunoSEQ multiplex PCR; TCRdb's copy has only in-frame clones and lacks some. The sample has over 70,000 clones, 75% to 85% seen once. The length of the CDR3 is 18 residues. V gave up 1 base and J gave up 5 bases; unmatched junction bases: 14. Per the germline V gene, CDR1 is SGHNT and CDR2 is YYREEE (reference sequence). The chain recombines TRBV5-4 with TRBJ2-3; 9 bases align to TRBD2. This sequence originates from a woman aged 70-85 years with acute or convalescent COVID-19. Sequenced input: peripheral blood. Written as DNA, the CDR3 is TGTGCCAGCAGCTTGAACTTGCGGGGGGGCCATGGTGGAGATACGCAGTATTTT. The encoded protein is CASSLNLRGGHGGDTQYF.